The T cell receptor (beta chain) under discussion was sequenced for a study of T-cell memory formation after mild COVID-19. TCRdb analysed the 5' RACE reads with MiXCR anew, one entry per CDR3 protein. The sample yields some 210,000 distinct CDR3 sequences, 27% seen once. This clonotype has only a few counts. The CDR3 covers 13 residues. The J segment lost 8 bases and the V segment lost 5 bases, leaving 8 bases of the junction unmatched. CDR1 is SGHTA, CDR2 FQGNSA, per germline. The source is an adult woman who had mild COVID-19 (a few samples of this study predate the infection). Cell type and time point are not known. Sequencing was performed on PBMCs or a T cell subset sorted from them (not recorded which). The chain carries TRBV7-2 and TRBJ1-1; the match to TRBD1 covers 7 bases. The CDR3 sequence: CASSPDYRGEAFF. As DNA, the CDR3 is TGTGCCAGCAGCCCGGACTACAGGGGAGAAGCTTTCTTT.